The clone carrying this T cell receptor beta chain was found a few times. A second PCR, run for about 7 to 11 cycles, used a sample-barcoded 5' primer plus a J-beta primer mix. Via MiXCR, TCRdb re-called the 5' RACE reads, giving one row per CDR3 protein. The data contain around 990,000 distinct CDR3 sequences, around 25% of them singletons. Germline CDR1 reads LGHNT; CDR2 reads FRNRAP. The CDR3 runs 12 residues. The sample is drawn from a study of blood T cells in healthy people across ages. The wider study: About one barcoded beta molecule per two T cells was the capture yield of template switching.

The same data also contributed to another study, on T cells of mothers and their children. That report adds: A second PCR was performed with the M1S primer. This primer added sample barcodes and 2-4 random nucleotides.

The clonotype was recovered from a girl aged 2 to 10 in good health. The rearrangement joins TRBV12-5 to TRBJ2-1; no clear D gene. The end of the DNA aligns better with TRBJ2-7, so the J call may be wrong. The specimen was blood. CDR3: CASGSYPPEQYF. The CDR3 DNA reads as TGTGCTAGTGGTTCCTACCCCCCCGAGCAGTACTTC.